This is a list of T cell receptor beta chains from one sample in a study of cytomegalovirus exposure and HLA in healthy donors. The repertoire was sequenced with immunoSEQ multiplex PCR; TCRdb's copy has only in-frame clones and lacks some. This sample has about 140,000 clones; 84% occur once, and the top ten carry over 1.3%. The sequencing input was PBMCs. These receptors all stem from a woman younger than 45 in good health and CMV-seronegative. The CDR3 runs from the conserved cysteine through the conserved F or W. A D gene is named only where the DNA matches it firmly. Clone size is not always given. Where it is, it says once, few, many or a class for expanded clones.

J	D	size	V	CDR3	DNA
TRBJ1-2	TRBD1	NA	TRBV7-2	CASSLSLGGQGAYGYTF	TGTGCCAGCAGCTTATCGTTGGGGGGACAGGGGGCCTATGGCTACACCTTC
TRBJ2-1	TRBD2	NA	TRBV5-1	CASSLDASGGGVGEQFF	TGCGCCAGCAGCTTGGATGCTAGCGGGGGCGGTGTCGGTGAGCAGTTCTTC
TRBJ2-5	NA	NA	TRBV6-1	CASSAGVRETQYF	TGTGCCAGCAGTGCGGGGGTCCGGGAGACCCAGTACTTC
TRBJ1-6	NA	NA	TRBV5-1	CASSLMADSYNSPLHF	TGCGCCAGCAGCTTGATGGCAGATTCCTATAATTCACCCCTCCACTTT
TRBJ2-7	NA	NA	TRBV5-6	CASRQGGYEQYF	TGTGCCAGCAGGCAGGGGGGCTACGAGCAGTACTTC
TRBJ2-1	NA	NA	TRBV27	CASSLSAGHGINEQFF	TGTGCCAGCAGTTTATCAGCAGGGCATGGGATCAATGAGCAGTTCTTC
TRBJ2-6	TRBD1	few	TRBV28	CASGQGGANVLTF	TGTGCCAGCGGACAGGGGGGGGCCAACGTCCTGACTTTC
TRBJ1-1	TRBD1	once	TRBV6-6	CASSHDRGHTYTEAFF	TGTGCCAGCAGTCACGACAGGGGCCACACCTACACTGAAGCTTTCTTT
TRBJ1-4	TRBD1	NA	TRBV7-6	CASSGQGVSNEKLFF	TGTGCCAGCAGCGGGCAGGGGGTTTCTAATGAAAAACTGTTTTTT
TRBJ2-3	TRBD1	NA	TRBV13	CASSGTGGTDTQYF	TGTGCCAGCAGCGGGACAGGGGGCACAGATACGCAGTATTTT